This T cell receptor (beta chain) emerged from a study of spatial heterogeneity in lung cancer. Study-wide points: The study found that expanded intratumoral alpha and beta TCR counts tracked tumor mutation counts.

As concerns this clonotype: Its antigen is unidentified.

Noted time point: sample taken at primary tumor resection. Whole RNA came from tumor, nontumor lung or frozen PBMC and was sequenced without being sorted. The study tagged each TCR cDNA molecule with a unique molecular identifier. A single record per CDR3 protein comes from TCRdb applying MiXCR to the 5' RACE reads. The sample lists approximately 20,000 distinct CDR3 sequences, 6% to 7.5% seen once, with roughly 19% in the top ten. The CDR3 is 14 amino acids. CDR1 is SQVTM and CDR2 is ANQGSEA in the germline V gene. Deletions cut 7 bases from V and 0 bases from J, with 15 bases between. This clonotype was obtained from a female donor with early-stage non-small cell lung cancer. The chain carries TRBV29-1 and TRBJ1-1; D not certain. The sample consisted of lung tumor tissue, taken at surgery. As DNA, the CDR3 is TGCAGCGCGACTACAGCCTCTATGAACACTGAAGCTTTCTTT. Its protein product is CSATTASMNTEAFF.